The 18 T cell receptor beta chains presented below share a single source sample, sequenced in a study of blood T cell repertoires in COVID-19. Sequencing used immunoSEQ multiplex PCR; TCRdb keeps in-frame clones, though not all of them. Among some 57,000 clones listed, over 75% were seen once. Input material: peripheral blood. The receptors were gathered from a human donor in a cohort sampled during active COVID-19.

This rearrangement joins TRBV19 to TRBJ1-5; D may be TRBD1 (5 bases). The CDR3 is made up of 17 amino acids. Germline V lookup: CDR1 LNHDA, CDR2 SQIVND (reference sequence). The V end was cut by 1 base, the J end by 0 bases, with 13 bases between. CDR3 in amino acids: CASSIGVRDYSNQPQHF. CDR3 DNA: TGTGCCAGTAGTATAGGGGTCAGGGATTATAGCAATCAGCCCCAGCATTTT.

J is TRBJ1-5 and V is TRBV28, with 8 positions matching TRBD1. Per the germline V gene, CDR1 is MDHEN and CDR2 is SYDVKM. With V trimmed by 6 bases and J by 8 bases, 9 bases remained unmatched. CDR3 length equals 14 residues. CDR3 residues: CASSPGQAPEPQHF. The CDR3 coding sequence is TGTGCCAGCAGCCCGGGACAGGCGCCCGAGCCCCAGCATTTT.

The chain combines TRBV28 with TRBJ1-2; D perhaps matches TRBD1 (6 bases). V was cut by 4 bases and J by 1 base, with 13 bases left in between. CDR3 length: 15 residues. Germline V lookup: CDR1 MDHEN, CDR2 SYDVKM. CDR3 protein: CASSSQGLLNYGYTF. The CDR3 coding sequence is TGTGCCAGCAGTTCACAGGGTCTCCTTAACTATGGCTACACCTTC.

This clone has a single count. The V and J genes are TRBV19 and TRBJ2-7, with TRBD1 as a possible D gene (6 bases). V was shortened by 6 bases and J by 4 bases, with 16 bases between the two germline ends. CDR1 LNHDA and CDR2 SQIVND come from the germline V gene (reference sequence). This CDR3 is built from 14 residues. The CDR3 reads CASRDQQGRYEQYF. The CDR3 coding sequence is TGTGCCAGTAGGGACCAACAGGGTCGGTACGAGCAGTACTTC.

Only a few counts were recorded for this clone. This sample includes further DNA sequences coding for the same CDR3. This chain links TRBV5-1 with TRBJ2-1, with D tentatively TRBD2 (5 bases). The germline V gene has CDR1 SGHRS and CDR2 YFSETQ. V gave up 0 bases and J gave up 0 bases, with 7 bases separating them. This CDR3 spans 15 amino acids. DNA of the CDR3: TGCGCCAGCAGCTTGGCTAGCAGCTCCTACAATGAGCAGTTCTTC. Amino acid sequence: CASSLASSSYNEQFF.

CDR3 nucleotides: TGTGCCTGGAGTTGGGACAGGGACACTGAAGCTTTCTTT. It codes for CAWSWDRDTEAFF. The chain uses TRBV30 and TRBJ1-1, with 9 bases identical to TRBD1. This CDR3 is built from 13 residues. The V and J ends lost 2 bases and 3 bases, in that order; junction bases with no gene match: 1. The germline V gene has CDR1 GTSNPN and CDR2 SVGIG (reference sequence).

The V and J genes are TRBV2 and TRBJ1-5; maybe TRBD1 (6 bases). The germline V and J ends were trimmed by 6 bases and 4 bases, with 10 bases remaining between them. This CDR3 is 13 amino acids long. Per the germline V gene, CDR1 is SNHLY and CDR2 is FYNNEI. CDR3 nucleotides: TGTGCCAGCAGGAGGACAGAAAATCAGCCCCAGCATTTT. Translated: CASRRTENQPQHF.

The chain joins TRBV28 to TRBJ1-2; TRBD1 might be the D (6 bases). This CDR3 is 12 amino acids long. Germline V gene lookup returns CDR1 MDHEN and CDR2 SYDVKM. V was cut by 5 bases and J by 2 bases, with 6 bases left in between. CDR3 coding DNA: TGTGCCAGCAGTACAGGGAACTATGGCTACACCTTC. Translating it yields CASSTGNYGYTF.

The J gene is TRBJ2-2, the V gene TRBV5-5; D possibly corresponds to TRBD2 (5 bases). Trimming took 0 bases from V and 5 from J, leaving 14 bases between them. The CDR3 loop spans 16 amino acids. The germline CDR1 and CDR2 sequences are SGHKS and YYEKEE (reference sequence). CDR3 in DNA: TGTGCCAGCAGCTTGGAAGAGGGAGTCTGGACCGGGGAGCTGTTTTTT. Translated, it gives CASSLEEGVWTGELFF.

This chain uses TRBV28 with TRBJ2-4; 9 positions agree with TRBD2. The V gene's germline CDR1 is MDHEN and CDR2 SYDVKM. The trim removed 4 bases at V and 8 bases at J, leaving 9 bases unmatched. This CDR3 contains 15 residues. This CDR3 reads CASSWGSGSGDIQYF. Written as DNA, the CDR3 is TGTGCCAGCAGTTGGGGTAGCGGGAGTGGAGACATTCAGTACTTC.

This sequence joins TRBV10-3 and TRBJ2-5; 10 nucleotides agree with TRBD2. CDR1 and CDR2 from the germline V gene are ENHRY and SYGVKD. The junction had 13 bases not matched to a gene; V was cut back by 3 bases and J by 3 bases. The CDR3 runs to 18 residues. CDR3 region: CAISEFRTSGALEETQYF. In nucleotides, the CDR3 is TGTGCCATCAGTGAATTTAGAACTAGCGGGGCCCTAGAAGAGACCCAGTACTTC.

The rearrangement joins TRBV28 to TRBJ2-3, with 7 positions matching TRBD2. Germline CDR1 and CDR2: MDHEN and SYDVKM. The trim removed 1 base at V and 7 bases at J, leaving 11 bases unmatched. The CDR3 loop spans 16 amino acids. The CDR3 sequence: CASSLSSSGQLNTQYF. CDR3 nucleotide sequence: TGTGCCAGCAGTTTATCGTCTAGCGGCCAACTAAATACGCAGTATTTT. Based on the CDR3 plus reference TRBV28 and TRBJ2-3, the full variable domain is DVKVTQSSRYLVKRTGEKVFLECVQDMDHENMFWYRQDPGLGLRLIYFSYDVKMKEKGDIPEGYSVSREKKERFSLILESASTNQTSMYLCASSLSSSGQLNTQYFGPGTRLTVL.

The genes are TRBV11-2 and TRBJ1-1; no firm D call. CDR3 length equals 15 residues. The V end lost 4 bases, the J end lost 5 bases, and 17 bases lay between the germline ends. Germline-derived CDR1 and CDR2 are SGHAT and FQNNGV. CDR3 DNA sequence: TGTGCCAGCAGCTCTATCAGGATGTCAAAGACTGAAGCTTTCTTT. Translating it yields CASSSIRMSKTEAFF.

V and J are TRBV10-3 and TRBJ2-7, with TRBD1 identical over 11 bases. Germline trimming cut 4 bases from V and 3 bases from J; bases unmatched to any gene: 2. This CDR3 contains 14 residues. The germline gives CDR1 ENHRY, CDR2 SYGVKD. In DNA form, the CDR3 reads TGTGCCATCAGTGCGGGGACAGGGGGCTACGAGCAGTACTTC. Residues: CAISAGTGGYEQYF.

The chain is built from TRBV7-8 and TRBJ2-1; 13 bases fit TRBD2. This CDR3 contains 18 residues. Per the germline V gene, CDR1 is SGHVS and CDR2 is FQNEAQ. V lost 2 bases, J lost 10 bases, and 14 bases stayed unmatched. CDR3 residues: CASSLRTSGSGTNREQFF. The CDR3 DNA follows: TGTGCCAGCAGCTTACGGACTAGCGGGAGTGGTACGAATAGGGAGCAGTTCTTC.

DNA for the CDR3: TGTGCCAGTAGCAGGGACAGTAGCAATCAGCCCCAGCATTTT. Encoded protein: CASSRDSSNQPQHF. The chain combines TRBV19 with TRBJ1-5; 7 bases are shared with TRBD1. CDR3 length: 14 residues. Germline lookup yields CDR1 LNHDA and CDR2 SQIVND (reference sequence). Trimming at V came to 6 bases and at J to 0 bases, leaving 2 bases not matched to a gene.

This rearrangement joins TRBV5-1 to TRBJ1-2; tentative D call: TRBD1 (5 bases). The germline CDR1 and CDR2 sequences are SGHRS and YFSETQ. Trimming stripped 2 bases from V and 4 bases from J, with 6 bases between. The CDR3 has 12 amino acids. The CDR3, as DNA: TGCGCCAGCAGCTTTGACAGCTATGGCTACACCTTC. Encoded protein: CASSFDSYGYTF.

The chain combines TRBV19 with TRBJ2-7; 10 bases match TRBD1. The CDR3 covers 17 residues. After removal of 5 bases from V and 1 base from J, the junction contained 11 bases not matched to a gene. From germline, CDR1 is LNHDA and CDR2 SQIVND (reference sequence). The CDR3 is CASSPLDRGPGSYEQYF. CDR3 in DNA: TGTGCCAGTAGTCCCCTTGACAGGGGGCCGGGTTCCTACGAGCAGTACTTC.